The sequence of this TCR beta chain was determined in a study of response to subunit inactivated influenza vaccine. Findings and caveats of the study: Authors suggested few new T cells are recruited by each seasonal influenza vaccination.

Germline CDR1 is SQVTM and CDR2 is ANQGSEA. V lost 2 bases to trimming and J lost 12 bases, with 11 bases between them. This CDR3 spans 11 amino acids. Points on this clonotype: Its matching antigen is unknown.

A single record per CDR3 protein comes from TCRdb applying MiXCR to the RT-PCR reads. The sample consists of approximately 700,000 distinct CDR3 sequences, about 15% of them appearing once. The sequence was obtained from a man aged 45-65 years who received an inactivated influenza vaccine. V is TRBV29-1 and J is TRBJ2-1, with D possibly matching TRBD1 (6 bases). The material sequenced was PBMCs from blood, taken less than 15 days before vaccination. The CDR3 reads CSVEPQGWQFF. The CDR3 DNA reads as TGCAGCGTTGAACCACAGGGTTGGCAGTTCTTC.